Following are 30 T cell receptor beta chains from one sample sequenced in a study of human T cells and chemical hapten exposure. One entry per CDR3 protein, called by TCRdb with MiXCR from the RACE reads. The sample holds some 80,000 distinct CDR3 sequences; roughly a tenth are singletons and the top ten take about 4.2%. Time point in this sample: patch test 1, 2 weeks after DPC sensitization. Treatment of the sample: therapeutic diphenylcyclopropenone sensitization with weekly scalp DPC. The sample in question was whole blood, obtained in connection with sensitization to the hapten diphenylcyclopropenone (DPC). The receptors come from a woman aged 50 to 60 with alopecia areata. Some clones in this sample may be carry-over from other donors' samples.

The chain recombines TRBV6-4 with TRBJ2-1, with D hard to call. V shed 5 bases and J shed 9 bases, with 14 bases lying between them. Germline CDR1 MRHNA, CDR2 SNTAGT. This CDR3 is built from 13 residues. CDR3 sequence (DNA): TGTGCCAGCAGTTACACCCGGCGCGGTGAGCAGTTCTTC. Its protein is CASSYTRRGEQFF.

The rearrangement links TRBV11-3 to TRBJ2-3, with a weak D call TRBD2 (7 bases). In germline, CDR1 is SGHNT, CDR2 YENEEA. With 5 bases removed from V and 6 bases from J, the gap between germline ends came to 18 bases. The CDR3 sequence is 15 residues long. DNA of the CDR3: TGTGCCAGCAGCCTAATGGGGGGGGCAGCTGATACGCAGTATTTT. This gives the protein CASSLMGGAADTQYF.

The gene calls are TRBV5-1 and TRBJ2-6; D not certain. The CDR3 sequence is 17 residues long. In germline, CDR1 is SGHRS, CDR2 YFSETQ. Trimming took off 0 bases at V and 1 base at J, with 11 bases between the two ends. CDR3 nucleotides: TGCGCCAGCAGCTTGGCCCAGGTCAGGTCTGGGGCCAACGTCCTGACTTTC. It codes for CASSLAQVRSGANVLTF.

This clonotype was observed a few times. This sequence joins TRBV9 and TRBJ1-6; no firm D call. The germline V gene encodes CDR1 SGDLS and CDR2 YYNGEE. The CDR3 is made up of 16 amino acids. Deletions cut 4 bases from V and 0 bases from J, with 11 bases between. The chain's CDR3 is CASSPRGSSYNSPLHF. CDR3 nucleotides: TGTGCCAGCAGCCCCCGAGGTAGCTCCTATAATTCACCCCTCCACTTT.

This clonotype was seen only a few times. The J gene is TRBJ2-1, the V gene TRBV2, with D tentatively TRBD1 (6 bases). The CDR3 sequence is 17 residues long. In germline, CDR1 is SNHLY, CDR2 FYNNEI. V was pared by 6 bases and J by 8 bases, with 26 bases between. CDR3 protein: CASSRQSIRGAGHEQFF. The CDR3, as DNA: TGTGCCAGCAGCCGCCAGTCAATCAGGGGCGCGGGCCATGAGCAGTTCTTC.

A word on this clonotype: With a much larger clone just one base away, this may be a read error. V usage is TRBV6-1 and J usage is TRBJ2-7, with D unclear. The CDR3 has 13 amino acids. Germline lookup yields CDR1 MNHNS and CDR2 SASEGT. V lost 4 bases and J 7 bases, leaving 14 bases between the germline ends. This chain's CDR3 is CASSGDRLGEQYF. The CDR3 DNA reads TGTGCCAGCAGTGGCGACCGGTTGGGTGAGCAGTACTTC.

This clonotype occurred many times. CDR3: CASSYSSDAHDQPQHF. The CDR3 nucleotides are TGTGCCAGCAGTTACTCCTCGGACGCCCACGATCAGCCCCAGCATTTT. V usage is TRBV6-5 and J usage is TRBJ1-5; D not certain. CDR3 length: 16 amino acids. With 0 bases removed from V and 5 bases from J, the gap between germline ends came to 14 bases. Germline values: CDR1 MNHEY, CDR2 SVGAGI.

The table lists this clonotype with many counts. The chain is built from TRBV2 and TRBJ2-2; 9 bases match TRBD1. This CDR3 is built from 18 residues. The trim removed 6 bases at V and 1 base at J, leaving 12 bases unmatched. The germline V gene encodes CDR1 SNHLY and CDR2 FYNNEI. The CDR3 spells CASRGSEKGQGNTGELFF. The CDR3 DNA reads TGTGCCAGCAGGGGTTCGGAAAAGGGACAGGGGAACACCGGGGAGCTGTTTTTT.

The chain combines TRBV18 with TRBJ2-7, with TRBD1 matching 8 bases. The CDR3 is 15 residues long. Unmatched junction bases numbered 10, after V lost 4 bases and J lost 5 bases. Germline values: CDR1 KGHSH, CDR2 LQKENI. CDR3 DNA: TGTGCCAGCTCACGGAGCGGACAGGGAAGCCACGAGCAGTACTTC. Its translation: CASSRSGQGSHEQYF.

The CDR3 sequence is CASSAAGTAPTDTQYF. DNA for the CDR3: TGTGCCAGCAGTGCGGCCGGGACAGCGCCCACAGATACGCAGTATTTT. The rearrangement joins TRBV12-3 or TRBV12-4 to TRBJ2-3; TRBD1 matches 7 bases. The trim removed 5 bases at V and 2 bases at J, leaving 10 bases unmatched. The CDR3 consists of 16 residues.

This clonotype turned up a few times. At one boundary the junction diverges from the germline segment, which might be a read error. This chain uses TRBV7-7 with TRBJ2-5; either TRBD1 or TRBD2 may fit D (5 bases each). Germline V CDR1 and CDR2: SSHAT, FNYEAQ (reference sequence). The CDR3 is 15 amino acids. The CDR3 nucleotides are TGTGCTAGCAGCATACTAGGGACGGGCCGAGAGACCCAGTACTTC. Translated, it gives CASSILGTGRETQYF. The whole variable domain, filled in from reference TRBV7-7 and TRBJ2-5, reads GAGVSQSPRYKVTKRGQDVTLRCDPISSHATLYWYQQALGQGPEFLTYFNYEAQPDKSGLPSDRFSAERPEGSISTLTIQRTEQRDSAMYRCASSILGTGRETQYFGPGTRLLVL.

As regards this clonotype: The junction and the germline gene differ at one end; a read error may be behind it. The J gene is TRBJ2-1, the V gene TRBV5-1; D might be TRBD2 (5 bases). This CDR3 has 14 residues. Germline V gene sequence: CDR1 SGHRS, CDR2 YFSETQ. This CDR3 is CTSSFGSSYNEQFF. CDR3 sequence (DNA): TGCACCAGCAGCTTTGGGAGCTCCTACAATGAGCAGTTCTTC. Full variable domain (outside the CDR3, taken from reference TRBV5-1 and TRBJ2-1): KAGVTQTPRYLIKTRGQQVTLSCSPISGHRSVSWYQQTPGQGLQFLFEYFSETQRNKGNFPGRFSGRQFSNSRSEMNVSTLELGDSALYLCTSSFGSSYNEQFFGPGTRLTVL.

This clonotype was detected ten times or more. The chain is built from TRBV6-2 or TRBV6-3 and TRBJ1-6; TRBD1 is a possible D gene (6 bases). Per the germline V gene, CDR1 is MNHEY and CDR2 is SVGEGT. The CDR3 sequence is 16 residues long. Trimming pared 8 bases from V and 9 bases from J, leaving 23 bases between. The CDR3 bases are TGTGCCAGCCGGATATCAACACAGGGTCTGGTTTCACCCCTCCACTTT. It is translated as CASRISTQGLVSPLHF.

This clonotype was seen at least ten times. This sequence joins TRBV20-1 and TRBJ2-3; possibly TRBD2 for D (5 bases). Germline-derived CDR1 and CDR2 are DFQATT and SNEGSKA (reference sequence). Trimming removed 3 bases at V and 0 bases at J, with 7 bases between. CDR3 length: 13 residues. The CDR3 coding sequence is TGCAGTGCTAGGACTATTAGCACAGATACGCAGTATTTT. Residues: CSARTISTDTQYF.

This clonotype was recorded many times. CDR3 sequence reads: CASSVSSGRTDTQYF. Here the CDR3 DNA reads TGTGCCAGCAGCGTATCAAGCGGGCGCACAGATACGCAGTATTTT. The chain combines TRBV9 with TRBJ2-3, with D perhaps TRBD2 (6 bases). Germline loops: CDR1 SGDLS, CDR2 YYNGEE. V was cut by 1 base and J by 1 base, with 10 bases left in between. The CDR3 covers 15 residues.

On this clonotype: A much larger clonotype is one base distant, so this may be a read error. The chain employs TRBV11-2 and TRBJ2-3, with D maybe TRBD1 (6 bases). The germline V gene has CDR1 SGHAT and CDR2 FQNNGV. This CDR3 comprises 16 residues. CDR3: CASSLTTGLPTDTRYF. CDR3 DNA: TGTGCCAGCAGCTTAACAACAGGGCTACCCACAGATACGCGGTATTTT.

This clonotype came up a few times. The J gene is TRBJ1-6, the V gene TRBV6-1; 9 positions agree with TRBD1. Unmatched junction bases numbered 3, after V lost 5 bases and J lost 7 bases. The germline gives CDR1 MNHNS, CDR2 SASEGT. The CDR3 extends over 14 amino acids. The CDR3 here is CASSYGQGNSPLHF. The CDR3 DNA follows: TGTGCCAGCAGTTACGGACAGGGGAATTCACCCCTCCACTTT.

The table lists this clonotype with a few counts. V is TRBV28 and J is TRBJ2-1, with D maybe TRBD1 (6 bases). The CDR3 extends over 13 amino acids. Germline CDR1 is MDHEN and CDR2 is SYDVKM. Trimming stripped 5 bases from V and 6 bases from J, with 11 bases between. DNA of the CDR3: TGTGCCAGCAGTATCACCAGGGGCAATGAGCAGTTCTTC. Amino acids: CASSITRGNEQFF.

This clonotype was seen repeatedly, ten times or more. This chain joins TRBV29-1 and TRBJ2-1, with D perhaps matching TRBD1 (6 bases). Trimming cost V 6 bases and J 3 bases, with 18 bases left between them. This CDR3 comprises 15 residues. Germline values: CDR1 SQVTM, CDR2 ANQGSEA. The DNA of the CDR3 is TGCAGCGTCGGACCGGGACAAACGAACTACAATGAGCAGTTCTTC. Translation: CSVGPGQTNYNEQFF.

The chain recombines TRBV7-2 with TRBJ2-7, with no clear D. The CDR3 covers 10 residues. V dropped 5 bases and J dropped 3 bases, with 2 bases sitting between them. The V gene's germline CDR1 is SGHTA and CDR2 FQGNSA. CDR3: CASSHYEQYF. DNA for the CDR3: TGTGCCAGCAGCCACTACGAGCAGTACTTC.

This clonotype showed up many times. The J gene is TRBJ1-1, the V gene TRBV3-1, with a weak D call TRBD1 (6 bases). Per the germline V gene, CDR1 is LGHDT and CDR2 is YNNKEL (reference sequence). The CDR3 has 13 residues. V was shortened by 4 bases and J by 6 bases, with 12 bases between the two germline ends. CDR3 in amino acids: CASSRGPGAEAFF. In DNA form, the CDR3 reads TGTGCCAGCAGCCGAGGGCCAGGGGCTGAAGCTTTCTTT.

V usage is TRBV28 and J usage is TRBJ2-7; D perhaps matches TRBD2 (6 bases). Germline CDR1 reads MDHEN; CDR2 reads SYDVKM. V lost 2 bases to trimming and J lost 7 bases, with 15 bases between them. The CDR3 extends over 14 amino acids. The CDR3 DNA reads TGTGCCAGCAGTTTAGCTGCGGCCCGGGGGGAGCAGTACTTC. Translation gives CASSLAAARGEQYF.

The chain employs TRBV5-1 and TRBJ2-7; D not resolved. The germline gives CDR1 SGHRS, CDR2 YFSETQ. This CDR3 contains 14 residues. Deletions cut 2 bases from V and 1 base from J, with 10 bases between. Here the CDR3 reads CASSFESGSYEQYF. The CDR3 nucleotides read TGCGCCAGCAGCTTTGAATCCGGATCCTACGAGCAGTACTTC. Full variable domain (remainder filled in from reference TRBV5-1 and TRBJ2-7): KAGVTQTPRYLIKTRGQQVTLSCSPISGHRSVSWYQQTPGQGLQFLFEYFSETQRNKGNFPGRFSGRQFSNSRSEMNVSTLELGDSALYLCASSFESGSYEQYFGPGTRLTVT.

The sample holds many counts of this clonotype. The chain combines TRBV6-2 or TRBV6-3 with TRBJ1-5; unclear D gene. This CDR3 is 15 amino acids long. Deletions cut 7 bases from V and 0 bases from J, with 13 bases between. The germline gives CDR1 MNHEY, CDR2 SVGEGT. CDR3 loop: CASTFSLNSNQPQHF. The DNA of the CDR3 is TGTGCCAGCACTTTTTCCTTGAATAGCAATCAGCCCCAGCATTTT.

The table lists this clonotype with many counts. This sequence joins TRBV20-1 and TRBJ1-5, with TRBD1 identical over 7 bases. V shed 2 bases and J 2 bases; nucleotides not matched to a gene: 12. The germline CDR1 and CDR2 sequences are DFQATT and SNEGSKA (reference sequence). The CDR3 has 17 amino acids. The chain's CDR3 is CSARRGAGGTGNQPQHF. Here the CDR3 DNA reads TGCAGTGCTAGAAGGGGGGCAGGGGGTACGGGCAATCAGCCCCAGCATTTT.

This clonotype was recorded at least ten times. J is TRBJ2-3 and V is TRBV24-1, with 11 positions matching TRBD2. From germline, CDR1 is KGHDR and CDR2 SFDVKD. The trim removed 4 bases at V and 3 bases at J, leaving 8 bases unmatched. The CDR3 loop spans 17 amino acids. The CDR3 spells CATSEKTSGSRTDTQYF. In DNA form, the CDR3 reads TGTGCCACCAGTGAAAAAACTAGCGGGAGTAGGACAGATACGCAGTATTTT.

This chain connects TRBV20-1 to TRBJ2-1, with TRBD1 matching 7 bases. The germline gives CDR1 DFQATT, CDR2 SNEGSKA (reference sequence). J gave up 0 bases and V 8 bases, and 4 bases lay outside the gene matches. The CDR3 loop spans 13 amino acids. CDR3 loop: CSQGGPSYNEQFF. In nucleotides, the CDR3 is TGCAGTCAAGGGGGCCCCTCCTACAATGAGCAGTTCTTC.

This clonotype was observed many times. The chain couples TRBV10-1 to TRBJ2-7, with D possibly matching TRBD2 (6 bases). Trimming removed 5 bases at V and 0 bases at J, with 14 bases between. Germline CDR1 WNHNN, CDR2 SYGVQD (reference sequence). The CDR3 loop spans 15 amino acids. CDR3 nucleotides: TGCGCCAGCAGTCCTGTAACCGGGAGCTCCTACGAGCAGTACTTC. Translation: CASSPVTGSSYEQYF.

V usage is TRBV2 and J usage is TRBJ2-3; D might be TRBD2 (6 bases). CDR1 is SNHLY and CDR2 is FYNNEI in the germline V gene. V was shortened by 5 bases and J by 6 bases, with 24 bases between the two germline ends. The CDR3 spans 17 residues. For the CDR3, the DNA is TGTGCCAGCAGTCTCCTCCCGGGCTCCCAGCTAGCGGATACGCAGTATTTT. It is translated as CASSLLPGSQLADTQYF.

The sample holds a few counts of this clonotype. This chain uses TRBV3-1 with TRBJ1-3; 8 bases are a match to TRBD1. Germline CDR1 is LGHDT and CDR2 is YNNKEL (reference sequence). The CDR3 covers 16 residues. Trimming removed 1 base from V and 3 bases from J; junction bases left unmatched: 5. The CDR3 DNA is TGTGCCAGCAGCCAAGCGACAGGGGTTTTTGGAAACACCATATATTTT. Translating gives CASSQATGVFGNTIYF.